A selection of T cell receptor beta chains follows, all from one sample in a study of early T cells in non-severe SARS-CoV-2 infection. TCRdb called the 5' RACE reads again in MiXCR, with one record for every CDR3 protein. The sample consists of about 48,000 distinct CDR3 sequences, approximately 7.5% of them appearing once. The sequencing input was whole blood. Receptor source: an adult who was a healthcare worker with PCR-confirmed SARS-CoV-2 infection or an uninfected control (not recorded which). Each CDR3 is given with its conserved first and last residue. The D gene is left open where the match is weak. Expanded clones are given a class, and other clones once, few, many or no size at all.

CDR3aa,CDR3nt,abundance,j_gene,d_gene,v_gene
CASSLVRDNSPLHF,TGTGCCAGCAGTTTGGTCAGGGATAATTCACCCCTCCACTTT,many,TRBJ1-6,-,TRBV12-3/TRBV12-4
CASGRTGGSSQPQHF,TGTGCCAGCGGTCGTACAGGGGGTTCGAGTCAGCCCCAGCATTTT,few,TRBJ1-5,TRBD1,TRBV12-3/TRBV12-4
CATSRERPGMGTDTQYF,TGTGCCACCAGCAGAGAACGACCGGGGATGGGCACAGATACGCAGTATTTT,few,TRBJ2-3,-,TRBV15
CASSLVGDRADTQYF,TGCGCCAGCAGCTTGGTCGGGGACAGGGCGGATACGCAGTATTTT,-,TRBJ2-3,TRBD1,TRBV5-1
CASSLIGQYYEQYF,TGTGCCAGCAGTCTCATTGGACAATACTACGAGCAGTACTTC,many,TRBJ2-7,-,TRBV12-3/TRBV12-4
CASSWDRVRSPLHF,TGTGCCAGCAGCTGGGACAGGGTTCGGTCACCCCTCCACTTT,many,TRBJ1-6,TRBD1,TRBV12-3/TRBV12-4
CASSAGQGQETQYF,TGTGCCAGCAGCGCGGGACAGGGTCAAGAGACCCAGTACTTC,few,TRBJ2-5,TRBD1,TRBV9
CASSDGYTEQFF,TGCGCCAGCAGTGACGGCTACACTGAGCAGTTCTTC,-,TRBJ2-1,-,TRBV10-1
CATSDLRGTHNEQFF,TGTGCCACCAGTGATTTGCGAGGGACCCACAATGAGCAGTTCTTC,many,TRBJ2-1,-,TRBV24-1
CASRDLQNIQYF,TGTGCCAGCCGGGATCTACAAAACATTCAGTACTTC,many,TRBJ2-4,-,TRBV28
CASSFTGNTEAFF,TGTGCCAGCAGTTTTACGGGGAACACTGAAGCTTTCTTT,many,TRBJ1-1,-,TRBV27
CSASKRGKYEQYF,TGCAGTGCTAGTAAGAGGGGTAAATACGAGCAGTACTTC,few,TRBJ2-7,-,TRBV20-1
CASSFVRGGQPQHF,TGTGCCAGCAGTTTTGTTAGGGGGGGTCAGCCCCAGCATTTT,few,TRBJ1-5,-,TRBV12-3/TRBV12-4
CASSPTSGGPYEQFF,TGTGCCAGCAGTCCTACTAGCGGGGGGCCCTATGAGCAGTTCTTC,-,TRBJ2-1,TRBD2,TRBV12-3/TRBV12-4
CASNSDGYNSPLHF,TGTGCCAGCAACTCGGACGGGTATAATTCACCCCTCCACTTT,-,TRBJ1-6,-,TRBV9
CASSLEGYGYTF,TGTGCCAGCAGTTTAGAAGGTTATGGCTACACCTTC,many,TRBJ1-2,-,TRBV12-3/TRBV12-4
CSAGPLAGPYNEQFF,TGCAGCGCTGGCCCCTTAGCGGGGCCCTACAATGAGCAGTTCTTC,few,TRBJ2-1,TRBD2,TRBV29-1
CASSGVSGGPYNEQFF,TGCGCCAGCAGCGGAGTTAGCGGGGGCCCCTACAATGAGCAGTTCTTC,-,TRBJ2-1,TRBD2,TRBV5-1
CSGRAPYNEQFF,TGCAGCGGGCGAGCCCCCTACAATGAGCAGTTCTTC,-,TRBJ2-1,-,TRBV29-1
CSVSYRGTNEKLFF,TGCAGCGTTTCGTACAGGGGAACTAATGAAAAACTGTTTTTT,many,TRBJ1-4,TRBD1,TRBV29-1
CASSFGIYEQYF,TGTGCCAGCAGTTTTGGGATATACGAGCAGTACTTC,many,TRBJ2-7,-,TRBV28
CASSEYGSRTDTQYF,TGCGCCAGCAGTGAGTATGGCAGCCGGACAGATACGCAGTATTTT,many,TRBJ2-3,-,TRBV10-1
CASSVGLLGDTQYF,TGTGCCAGCAGCGTCGGACTACTCGGAGATACGCAGTATTTT,-,TRBJ2-3,-,TRBV7-2
CASSWTDYNEQFF,TGTGCCAGCAGCTGGACAGATTACAATGAGCAGTTCTTC,-,TRBJ2-1,-,TRBV7-6
CASSYDYTGMNTEAFF,TGTGCCAGCAGTTACGACTATACAGGGATGAACACTGAAGCTTTCTTT,-,TRBJ1-1,-,TRBV6-2/TRBV6-3
CASSPGQGVFADTQYF,TGTGCCAGCAGCCCGGGACAGGGGGTTTTTGCAGATACGCAGTATTTT,few,TRBJ2-3,TRBD1,TRBV11-2
CASSPDGTDEKLFF,TGTGCCAGCTCACCGGATGGAACGGATGAAAAACTGTTTTTT,many,TRBJ1-4,-,TRBV18
CSASGGPHNEQFF,TGCAGTGCTTCGGGGGGGCCTCATAATGAGCAGTTCTTC,many,TRBJ2-1,TRBD2,TRBV20-1
CASSSRGQGVTGELFF,TGTGCCAGCAGCTCCCGGGGACAGGGGGTCACCGGGGAGCTGTTTTTT,many,TRBJ2-2,-,TRBV21-1
CASRQSVTRQPQHF,TGTGCCAGCAGGCAGTCAGTAACAAGACAGCCCCAGCATTTT,few,TRBJ1-5,-,TRBV2
CASALGTSTDTQYF,TGTGCCAGCGCCTTGGGTACTAGCACAGATACGCAGTATTTT,-,TRBJ2-3,-,TRBV2
CASSLGGDLFF,TGTGCCAGCAGCTTAGGAGGAGATCTGTTTTTT,many,TRBJ1-4,-,TRBV7-2
CASSRDITYQETQYF,TGTGCCAGCAGCCGGGACATTACGTACCAAGAGACCCAGTACTTC,few,TRBJ2-5,-,TRBV11-2
CASSPGVPREQYF,TGTGCCAGCTCACCAGGGGTCCCTAGGGAGCAGTACTTC,few,TRBJ2-7,-,TRBV18
CASSEIDGPGTHTDTQYF,TGCGCCAGCAGTGAGATCGACGGGCCGGGGACCCACACAGATACGCAGTATTTT,-,TRBJ2-3,-,TRBV10-1
CASSLGTGNNQPQHF,TGTGCCAGCAGTTTAGGGACAGGGAACAATCAGCCCCAGCATTTT,many,TRBJ1-5,TRBD1,TRBV28
CASSQDEGWRTEAFF,TGTGCCAGCAGCCAAGACGAGGGGTGGAGAACTGAAGCTTTCTTT,many,TRBJ1-1,-,TRBV3-1
CASSRTGGENQPQHF,TGTGCCAGCAGCCGGACAGGAGGGGAGAATCAGCCCCAGCATTTT,many,TRBJ1-5,TRBD1,TRBV7-9
CASSFAGAKDTQYF,TGTGCCAGCAGTTTCGCAGGGGCTAAAGATACGCAGTATTTT,few,TRBJ2-3,-,TRBV28
CASSQVGTANTEAFF,TGCGCCAGCAGCCAAGTTGGGACCGCGAACACTGAAGCTTTCTTT,few,TRBJ1-1,-,TRBV4-3
CASSLGWGRSPLHF,TGTGCCAGCAGTTTGGGGTGGGGGCGATCACCCCTCCACTTT,-,TRBJ1-6,-,TRBV27
CASSLWDHRDTQYF,TGTGCCAGCAGCTTATGGGACCACCGGGATACGCAGTATTTT,many,TRBJ2-3,-,TRBV11-2
CAWSENSNQPQHF,TGTGCCTGGAGCGAGAATAGCAATCAGCCCCAGCATTTT,-,TRBJ1-5,-,TRBV30
CASSVGMENQPQHF,TGCGCCAGCAGTGTGGGTATGGAGAATCAGCCCCAGCATTTT,many,TRBJ1-5,-,TRBV10-2
CASSSSTGGYEQYF,TGTGCCAGCAGCTCCAGTACAGGGGGCTACGAGCAGTACTTC,few,TRBJ2-7,TRBD1,TRBV11-2
CASSLDGTSLVEQYF,TGTGCCAGCAGCTTAGACGGGACTAGCTTGGTCGAGCAGTACTTC,few,TRBJ2-7,TRBD2,TRBV11-2
CASSLARGQETQYF,TGTGCCAGCAGCTTAGCTAGGGGGCAAGAGACCCAGTACTTC,-,TRBJ2-5,-,TRBV7-9
CASSLGRDSSSYEQYF,TGTGCCAGCAGCTTGGGCCGGGACAGTAGCTCCTACGAGCAGTACTTC,-,TRBJ2-7,TRBD1,TRBV5-5
CASSLVGTGNEKLFF,TGCGCCAGCAGCTTGGTCGGGACAGGGAATGAAAAACTGTTTTTT,-,TRBJ1-4,TRBD1,TRBV5-1
CASSFRGDDYGYTF,TGTGCCAGCAGCTTTAGGGGCGACGACTATGGCTACACCTTC,many,TRBJ1-2,-,TRBV5-5
CASSLAYRDNTGELFF,TGTGCCAGCAGCTTGGCTTACAGAGACAACACCGGGGAGCTGTTTTTT,many,TRBJ2-2,-,TRBV5-4
CASAGIGLSKNIQYF,TGTGCCAGCGCAGGGATTGGTCTTTCCAAAAACATTCAGTACTTC,few,TRBJ2-4,-,TRBV2
CASNSGLGAHGNQPQHF,TGTGCCAGCAACTCAGGTCTGGGGGCGCACGGCAATCAGCCCCAGCATTTT,few,TRBJ1-5,-,TRBV12-3/TRBV12-4
CASSFQLAAITGELFF,TGTGCCAGCAGCTTTCAACTAGCGGCGATCACCGGGGAGCTGTTTTTT,many,TRBJ2-2,TRBD2,TRBV5-4
CASSLTALSNYGYTF,TGTGCCAGCAGCTTGACAGCGCTATCTAACTATGGCTACACCTTC,many,TRBJ1-2,-,TRBV7-9